The rows below give T cell receptor beta chains drawn from one sample of a study of molecular identifiers for immune sequencing clone quantification. MiXCR was run by TCRdb on the PCR reads, yielding one entry per CDR3 protein. The sample includes about 640,000 distinct CDR3 sequences, just under 20% seen only once; the top ten take under 0.95%. What was sequenced was naive CD8+ T cells from blood, with Jurkat cell RNA spiked in. Source of these receptors: a human donor in good health. Some libraries in this study had Jurkat cell RNA spiked in. CDR3s include the opening cysteine and the closing phenylalanine or tryptophan. A D gene is named only where the DNA matches it firmly. Size values are once, few and many counts, or a class for expanded clones, and some rows have none.

TRBV9	TRBD1	-	TRBJ2-7	CASSPRQGRSYEQYF	TGTGCCAGCAGCCCCAGACAGGGGCGGTCCTACGAGCAGTACTTC
TRBV10-3	TRBD2	-	TRBJ2-1	CAIGGGGAYNEQFF	TGTGCCATCGGCGGCGGGGGGGCTTACAATGAGCAGTTCTTC
TRBV14	-	many	TRBJ1-1	CASTGRQGPFTEAFF	TGTGCCAGCACCGGACGGCAGGGACCCTTCACTGAAGCTTTCTTT
TRBV12-3/TRBV12-4	TRBD1	-	TRBJ2-1	CASSLTGTFYNEQFF	TGTGCCAGCAGCCTGACAGGGACGTTTTACAATGAGCAGTTCTTC
TRBV5-1	-	many	TRBJ1-2	CASSLDAYGYTF	TGCGCCAGCAGCTTGGATGCTTATGGCTACACCTTC
TRBV19	-	few	TRBJ1-2	CASNTGNYGYTF	TGTGCCAGTAATACAGGAAACTATGGCTACACCTTC
TRBV19	-	-	TRBJ1-1	CASRGAVFPDTEAFF	TGTGCCAGTAGAGGGGCTGTGTTTCCGGACACTGAAGCTTTCTTT
TRBV14	TRBD1	many	TRBJ1-4	CASSPRQGRLREKLFF	TGTGCCAGCAGCCCGCGACAGGGAAGGTTACGTGAAAAACTGTTTTTT
TRBV27	-	many	TRBJ1-1	CASSFTGITEAFF	TGTGCCAGCAGTTTTACAGGGATCACTGAAGCTTTCTTT
TRBV29-1	-	many	TRBJ2-7	CSVEGTAKYEQYF	TGCAGCGTTGAAGGGACAGCGAAATACGAGCAGTACTTC
TRBV12-3/TRBV12-4	TRBD1	many	TRBJ1-1	CASSPRTGTNTEAFF	TGTGCCAGCAGTCCGCGGACAGGAACGAACACTGAAGCTTTCTTT
TRBV7-4	-	-	TRBJ2-1	CASSLFTATGGPYEQFF	TGTGCCAGCAGCTTATTTACGGCGACCGGGGGGCCCTATGAGCAGTTCTTC
TRBV30	TRBD1	many	TRBJ1-5	CAWSFGQGNQPQHF	TGTGCCTGGAGTTTCGGACAGGGCAATCAGCCCCAGCATTTT
TRBV5-3	TRBD1	few	TRBJ2-7	CASSPFQGVSDEQYF	TGTGCCAGCAGCCCCTTCCAGGGGGTATCCGACGAGCAGTACTTC
TRBV12-3/TRBV12-4	-	-	TRBJ2-1	CASTALLGPYNEQFF	TGTGCCAGCACCGCCCTTCTGGGGCCGTACAATGAGCAGTTCTTC
TRBV24-1	TRBD1	few	TRBJ2-6	CATSDLGTAERGANVLTF	TGTGCCACCAGTGATTTGGGGACAGCCGAAAGGGGGGCCAACGTCCTGACTTTC
TRBV12-3/TRBV12-4	-	few	TRBJ2-3	CASSLFSTPGTDTQYF	TGTGCCAGCAGTTTATTTTCGACACCCGGCACAGATACGCAGTATTTT
TRBV3-1	-	many	TRBJ2-3	CASSRGWAAGYTDTQYF	TGTGCCAGCAGCCGGGGGTGGGCGGCGGGTTACACAGATACGCAGTATTTT
TRBV2	-	many	TRBJ2-6	CASSGRYLSGANVLTF	TGTGCCAGCAGCGGGCGCTACCTCTCTGGGGCCAACGTCCTGACTTTC
TRBV20-1	TRBD2	few	TRBJ2-2	CSAEQGTSGIGELFF	TGCAGTGCGGAACAGGGGACTAGCGGTATCGGGGAGCTGTTTTTT
TRBV12-3/TRBV12-4	-	many	TRBJ2-3	CASSLVLHNAQYF	TGTGCCAGCAGTTTAGTATTACATAACGCGCAGTATTTT
TRBV6-5	TRBD2	many	TRBJ2-1	CATSILAGDGGNEQFF	TGTGCCACGAGTATACTAGCGGGAGATGGGGGGAATGAGCAGTTCTTC
TRBV27	-	many	TRBJ2-7	CASSSTGIEQYF	TGTGCCAGCAGTTCGACCGGCATCGAGCAGTACTTC
TRBV6-5	-	few	TRBJ1-4	CASSPSSRGGVNEKLFF	TGTGCCAGCAGTCCATCCTCACGTGGAGGGGTTAATGAAAAACTGTTTTTT
TRBV28	TRBD2	many	TRBJ2-1	CASTISPSGGGEQFF	TGTGCCAGCACCATTTCCCCTAGCGGAGGCGGTGAGCAGTTCTTC
TRBV11-2	TRBD2	-	TRBJ2-3	CASSLVLAGRDTQYF	TGTGCCAGCAGCTTAGTATTAGCGGGGCGGGATACGCAGTATTTT
TRBV19	-	many	TRBJ2-1	CASSIVSPHEQFF	TGTGCCAGTAGTATCGTCTCCCCCCATGAGCAGTTCTTC
TRBV12-3/TRBV12-4	-	-	TRBJ1-2	CASTKGLTRVYGYTF	TGTGCCAGCACCAAAGGGCTTACTCGGGTCTATGGCTACACCTTC